The T cell receptor beta chain described here comes from a study of OX40 agonist ivuxolimab in advanced cancers. Profiling relied on immunoSEQ multiplex PCR, and the TCRdb table lists in-frame clones only, not all of them. The sample includes around 67,000 clones, about four fifths of them seen just once. This CDR3 contains 15 residues. V shed 0 bases and J shed 0 bases, with 8 bases lying between them. Per germline, CDR1 SGHRS and CDR2 YFSETQ. The TCR comes from an adult with an advanced solid tumor such as melanoma, head and neck, liver or kidney cancer. Here the sequenced sample was CD4+ or CD8+ T cells sorted from blood, taken in a trial of the OX40 agonist ivuxolimab. The chain couples TRBV5-1 to TRBJ2-3, with D uncertain. For the CDR3, the DNA is TGCGCCAGCAGCTTGGATGGCGTTAGCACAGATACGCAGTATTTT. It encodes CASSLDGVSTDTQYF.